This entry is about one TCR beta chain. The germline gives CDR1 MNHEY, CDR2 SMNVEV (reference sequence). CDR3 length: 15 residues. V lost 8 bases and J lost 2, with 16 bases in between. This specimen comes from a study of blood T cell repertoires in COVID-19. Study summary: PBMCs, B-cell-depleted T cells, or T cells were the source of the cDNA or gDNA that made up the material.

How the authors handled the data: Cell counts per sample came from amplifying reference gene primers. TCRdb's table, derived via immunoSEQ multiplex PCR, lists solely in-frame clones and lacks some. V, J and clone size derive from that table, while D and trimming were established from the DNA sequence. The table lists about 490,000 clones, 70% to 90% of them singletons. The V and J genes are TRBV27 and TRBJ2-1; D perhaps matches TRBD2 (7 bases). Sequencing was carried out using peripheral blood. The source of this sequence is a human donor in a cohort sampled during active COVID-19. The CDR3, as DNA: TGTGCCAGCCGCTCCCGGGGGGCGCCCTACAATGAGCAGTTCTTC. Translation: CASRSRGAPYNEQFF.